The rows below give T cell receptor beta chains drawn from one sample of a study of T-cell reconstitution after alpha-beta-depleted transplantation in children. TCRdb passed the PCR reads through MiXCR, listing each CDR3 protein once. The data show 250,000 or so distinct CDR3 sequences, roughly 8.2% seen once. Sequenced material: PBMCs, mostly from graft donor cells, taken 180 days after TCRalphabeta/CD19-depleted stem cell transplant. All receptors derive from a male patient between 5 and 17 years old who had a stem cell transplant for acute lymphoblastic leukemia, so the T cells may come from the graft donor. Each CDR3 is given with its conserved first and last residue. D genes are given only for firm matches. Clone size is given for some rows only: seen once, a few or many times, or a class if the clone is expanded.

J: TRBJ2-7; size: few; D: .; V: TRBV18; DNA: TGTGCCAGCTCATCCCTCCTGGCGGGGACCTACGAGCAGTACTTC; CDR3: CASSSLLAGTYEQYF
J: TRBJ1-2; size: many; D: .; V: TRBV10-3; DNA: TGTGCCACCCTGGGGCGGGCGACCTATGGCTACACCTTC; CDR3: CATLGRATYGYTF
J: TRBJ2-7; size: many; D: TRBD1; V: TRBV7-9; DNA: TGTGCCAGCAGCTTGACGGACAGGATGTACGAGCAGTACTTC; CDR3: CASSLTDRMYEQYF
J: TRBJ2-5; size: .; D: .; V: TRBV20-1; DNA: TGCAGTGCTAACCTGGGGGCGAAAGAGACCCAGTACTTC; CDR3: CSANLGAKETQYF
J: TRBJ2-7; size: many; D: TRBD2; V: TRBV19; DNA: TGTGCCAGTAGACTAGCGGGAACCTCCTACGAGCAGTACTTC; CDR3: CASRLAGTSYEQYF
J: TRBJ2-5; size: many; D: TRBD2; V: TRBV29-1; DNA: TGCAGCGTTGAACGGGGGGGCCCCAAGGAGACCCAGTACTTC; CDR3: CSVERGGPKETQYF
J: TRBJ1-5; size: many; D: .; V: TRBV20-1; DNA: TGCAGTGCTAGAGATTTGGACGGGAGCAATCAGCCCCAGCATTTT; CDR3: CSARDLDGSNQPQHF
J: TRBJ2-1; size: many; D: .; V: TRBV4-3; DNA: TGCGCCAGCAGCCAAGAGGCGGGATACAATGAGCAGTTCTTC; CDR3: CASSQEAGYNEQFF
J: TRBJ2-1; size: many; D: .; V: TRBV24-1; DNA: TGTGCCACCAGTGATTGGGGTATAAGAAGGTACAATGAGCAGTTCTTC; CDR3: CATSDWGIRRYNEQFF
J: TRBJ1-3; size: many; D: .; V: TRBV27; DNA: TGTGCCAGCAGAGGGTATAGCTCTGGAAACACCATATATTTT; CDR3: CASRGYSSGNTIYF
J: TRBJ2-6; size: many; D: .; V: TRBV21-1; DNA: TGTGCCAGCAGCAAAGTTCGGACAGGGGGCGCACGGCCCGGGGCCAACGTCCTGACTTTC; CDR3: CASSKVRTGGARPGANVLTF
J: TRBJ2-7; size: many; D: TRBD2; V: TRBV20-1; DNA: TGCAGTGCTAGACAGGCTAGCGGGAGTTCCGAGCAGTACTTC; CDR3: CSARQASGSSEQYF
J: TRBJ2-6; size: many; D: TRBD1; V: TRBV24-1; DNA: TGTGCCACCAGTGATAGGGACAGCTCTGGGGCCAACGTCCTGACTTTC; CDR3: CATSDRDSSGANVLTF
J: TRBJ2-1; size: many; D: .; V: TRBV6-5; DNA: TGTGCCAGCAGTTACTCGCGGGGCGAGCAGTTCTTC; CDR3: CASSYSRGEQFF
J: TRBJ1-5; size: many; D: .; V: TRBV10-3; DNA: TGTGCCACCCGGACCGGGCACGCGACCGGGGGCAATCAGCCCCAGCATTTT; CDR3: CATRTGHATGGNQPQHF
J: TRBJ2-1; size: many; D: TRBD2; V: TRBV20-1; DNA: TGCAGTGCTAGTCAAGGACTAGCGGGAGGGCTTAGAACCTACAATGAGCAGTTCTTC; CDR3: CSASQGLAGGLRTYNEQFF
J: TRBJ2-1; size: many; D: .; V: TRBV20-1; DNA: TGCAGTGCTAGAATCCCGGGGGTCGGATTGAATGAGCAGTTCTTC; CDR3: CSARIPGVGLNEQFF
J: TRBJ1-4; size: .; D: .; V: TRBV4-2; DNA: TGTGCCAGCAGCCAAACCGGACAGCCTGAAAAACTGTTTTTT; CDR3: CASSQTGQPEKLFF
J: TRBJ2-2; size: many; D: .; V: TRBV5-1; DNA: TGCGCCAGCAGCTTGAACCCCAACGCGAACACCGGGGAGCTGTTTTTT; CDR3: CASSLNPNANTGELFF
J: TRBJ2-2; size: few; D: .; V: TRBV5-4; DNA: TGTGCCAGCAGCACCCCGGGACCCGGGGAGCTGTTTTTT; CDR3: CASSTPGPGELFF
J: TRBJ1-1; size: many; D: .; V: TRBV24-1; DNA: TGTGCCACCAGTTACGAACTGGACAGCCGACTGAACACTGAAGCTTTCTTT; CDR3: CATSYELDSRLNTEAFF
J: TRBJ1-5; size: many; D: .; V: TRBV19; DNA: TGTGCCAGTAGTATCGGGACATGGGGCAATCAGCCCCAGCATTTT; CDR3: CASSIGTWGNQPQHF
J: TRBJ1-1; size: many; D: .; V: TRBV12-3/TRBV12-4; DNA: TGTGCCAGCAGGCCTGTGAGGACCGGGGACACTGAAGCTTTCTTT; CDR3: CASRPVRTGDTEAFF
J: TRBJ1-5; size: many; D: TRBD1; V: TRBV12-3/TRBV12-4; DNA: TGTGCCAGCAGTTTCGCGGACAGGCCTTATCAGCCCCAGCATTTT; CDR3: CASSFADRPYQPQHF
J: TRBJ2-5; size: many; D: TRBD2; V: TRBV11-2; DNA: TGTGCCAGCAGCTTAGGATCGCGGACTAGCGGGGTTCGGAAGACCCAGTACTTC; CDR3: CASSLGSRTSGVRKTQYF
J: TRBJ2-1; size: many; D: TRBD2; V: TRBV20-1; DNA: TGCAGTGCTAGATCCCGGACTAGCTCCTACAATGAGCAGTTCTTC; CDR3: CSARSRTSSYNEQFF
J: TRBJ1-1; size: many; D: TRBD1; V: TRBV7-6; DNA: TGTGCCAGCAGCTTACAGGGGGTTGGCACTGAAGCTTTCTTT; CDR3: CASSLQGVGTEAFF
J: TRBJ2-4; size: many; D: .; V: TRBV7-2; DNA: TGTGCCAGCAGCTTCCAGGAGACGCAAAACATTCAGTACTTC; CDR3: CASSFQETQNIQYF
J: TRBJ2-1; size: .; D: TRBD2; V: TRBV23-1; DNA: TGCGCCAGCAGTCAATCGATTGGGCGGGAGATTAGTCGCAATGAGCAGTTCTTC; CDR3: CASSQSIGREISRNEQFF
J: TRBJ2-3; size: many; D: TRBD2; V: TRBV12-3/TRBV12-4; DNA: TGTGCCAGCAGCCCCTCCATAGCGGGGGCTAGCACAGATACGCAGTATTTT; CDR3: CASSPSIAGASTDTQYF
J: TRBJ1-2; size: .; D: .; V: TRBV11-2; DNA: TGTGCCAGCAGCTTAGATCCCCGGGCAGGCGGAAGCTATGGCTACACCTTC; CDR3: CASSLDPRAGGSYGYTF
J: TRBJ2-2; size: many; D: TRBD2; V: TRBV10-3; DNA: TGTGCCATCGAGGAGGGGCCGGCGGGGGGGCCCGGGGAGCTGTTTTTT; CDR3: CAIEEGPAGGPGELFF
J: TRBJ2-2; size: many; D: .; V: TRBV6-5; DNA: TGTGCCAGCAGTTACTCCATGGGGGAGCTGTTTTTT; CDR3: CASSYSMGELFF
J: TRBJ2-7; size: many; D: .; V: TRBV10-3; DNA: TGTGCCATCAGTGAGTCTTTTTCCGGGACAACCTACGAGCAGTACTTC; CDR3: CAISESFSGTTYEQYF
J: TRBJ2-7; size: many; D: .; V: TRBV14; DNA: TGTGCCAGCAGCCGAAGGCAGGGTCCCCCTCCCTACGAGCAGTACTTC; CDR3: CASSRRQGPPPYEQYF
J: TRBJ1-2; size: many; D: .; V: TRBV25-1; DNA: TGTGCCACCATTTCAGGTTATGGCTACACCTTC; CDR3: CATISGYGYTF
J: TRBJ2-3; size: few; D: TRBD2; V: TRBV18; DNA: TGTGCCAGCTCACCACGGCTAGCGGGCTTCTTTGACACAGATACGCAGTATTTT; CDR3: CASSPRLAGFFDTDTQYF
J: TRBJ1-2; size: many; D: .; V: TRBV6-5; DNA: TGTGCCAGCAGTTACACGGCACGACCTAACTATGGCTACACCTTC; CDR3: CASSYTARPNYGYTF
J: TRBJ2-7; size: many; D: TRBD1; V: TRBV25-1; DNA: TGTGCCAGCAGTGTAACAGGGGGCGAGCAGTACTTC; CDR3: CASSVTGGEQYF
J: TRBJ2-7; size: many; D: .; V: TRBV28; DNA: TGTGCCAGCAGTTTATGGACACCCCGTAGAGAGACCTACGAGCAGTACTTC; CDR3: CASSLWTPRRETYEQYF
J: TRBJ2-5; size: many; D: .; V: TRBV29-1; DNA: TGCAGCGTTGCGAGGGTGGGGGAGACCCAGTACTTC; CDR3: CSVARVGETQYF
J: TRBJ1-3; size: many; D: .; V: TRBV12-3/TRBV12-4; DNA: TGTGCCAGCAGTGGATTAGGGATCGGAAACACCATATATTTT; CDR3: CASSGLGIGNTIYF
J: TRBJ2-1; size: many; D: TRBD2; V: TRBV28; DNA: TGTGCCAGCAGCCCGGTCTCCGGGACTAGAAACTACAATGAGCAGTTCTTC; CDR3: CASSPVSGTRNYNEQFF
J: TRBJ1-4; size: many; D: .; V: TRBV6-1; DNA: TGTGCCAGCAGTGAAAGACCCTTTAACGAAAAACTGTTTTTT; CDR3: CASSERPFNEKLFF
J: TRBJ2-1; size: many; D: TRBD1; V: TRBV15; DNA: TGTGCCACCAGCAGAACCCCGGGACAGGCTTACAATGAGCAGTTCTTC; CDR3: CATSRTPGQAYNEQFF
J: TRBJ2-7; size: many; D: .; V: TRBV4-1; DNA: TGCGCCAGCAGCTCCCGGAGCTCCTACGAGCAGTACTTC; CDR3: CASSSRSSYEQYF